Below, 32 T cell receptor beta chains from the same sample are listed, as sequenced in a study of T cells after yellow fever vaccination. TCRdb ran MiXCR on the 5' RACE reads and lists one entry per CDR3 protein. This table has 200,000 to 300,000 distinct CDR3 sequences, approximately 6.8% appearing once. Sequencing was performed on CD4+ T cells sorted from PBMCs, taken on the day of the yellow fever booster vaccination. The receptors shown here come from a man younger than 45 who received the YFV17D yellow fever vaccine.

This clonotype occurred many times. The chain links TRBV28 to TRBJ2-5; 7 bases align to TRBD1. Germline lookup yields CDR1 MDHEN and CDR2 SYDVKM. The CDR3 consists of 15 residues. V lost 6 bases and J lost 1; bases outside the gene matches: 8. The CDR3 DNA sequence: TGTGCCAGCAGCCAAGACAGGGTGGCCCAAGAGACCCAGTACTTC. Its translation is CASSQDRVAQETQYF.

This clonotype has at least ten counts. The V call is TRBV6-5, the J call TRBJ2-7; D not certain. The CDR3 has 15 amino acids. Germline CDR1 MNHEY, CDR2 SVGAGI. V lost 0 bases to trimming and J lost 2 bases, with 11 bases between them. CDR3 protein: CASSYSSGKTYEQYF. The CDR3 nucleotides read TGTGCCAGCAGTTACTCATCGGGTAAGACCTACGAGCAGTACTTC.

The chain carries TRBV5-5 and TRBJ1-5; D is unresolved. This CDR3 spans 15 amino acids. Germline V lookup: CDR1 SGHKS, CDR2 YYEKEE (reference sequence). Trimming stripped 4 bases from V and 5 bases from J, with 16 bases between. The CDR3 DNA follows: TGTGCCAGCAGCCCAGGACCCTTATCCCATCAGCCCCAGCATTTT. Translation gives CASSPGPLSHQPQHF.

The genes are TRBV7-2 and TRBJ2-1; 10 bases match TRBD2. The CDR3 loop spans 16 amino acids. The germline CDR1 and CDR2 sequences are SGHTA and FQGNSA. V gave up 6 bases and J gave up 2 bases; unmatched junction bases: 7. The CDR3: CASRFLAGVAYNEQFF. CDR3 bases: TGTGCCAGCAGGTTCCTAGCGGGAGTGGCCTACAATGAGCAGTTCTTC.

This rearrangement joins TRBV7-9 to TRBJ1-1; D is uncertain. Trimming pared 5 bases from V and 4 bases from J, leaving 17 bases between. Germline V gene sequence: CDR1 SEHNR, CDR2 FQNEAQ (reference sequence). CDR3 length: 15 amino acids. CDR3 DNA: TGTGCCAGCAGCCCTCGCACCGATCAAGGCACTGAAGCTTTCTTT. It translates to CASSPRTDQGTEAFF.

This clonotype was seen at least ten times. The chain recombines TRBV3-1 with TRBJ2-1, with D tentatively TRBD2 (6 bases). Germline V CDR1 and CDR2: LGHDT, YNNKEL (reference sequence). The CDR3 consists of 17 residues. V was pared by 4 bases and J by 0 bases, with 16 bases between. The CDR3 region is CASSPPLAGNSYNEQFF. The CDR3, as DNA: TGTGCCAGCAGCCCCCCCCTCGCGGGGAACTCCTACAATGAGCAGTTCTTC.

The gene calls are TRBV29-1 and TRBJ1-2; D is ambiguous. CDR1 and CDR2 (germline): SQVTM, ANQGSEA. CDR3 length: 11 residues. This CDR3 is CSGELVHGYTF. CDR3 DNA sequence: TGCAGTGGAGAGTTGGTCCATGGCTACACCTTC.

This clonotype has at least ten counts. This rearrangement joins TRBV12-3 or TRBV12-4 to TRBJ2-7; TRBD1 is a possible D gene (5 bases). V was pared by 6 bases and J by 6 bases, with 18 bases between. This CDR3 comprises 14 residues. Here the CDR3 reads CASSLSRQSLEQYF. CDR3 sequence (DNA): TGTGCCAGCAGCCTATCTAGACAGTCTCTCGAGCAGTACTTC.

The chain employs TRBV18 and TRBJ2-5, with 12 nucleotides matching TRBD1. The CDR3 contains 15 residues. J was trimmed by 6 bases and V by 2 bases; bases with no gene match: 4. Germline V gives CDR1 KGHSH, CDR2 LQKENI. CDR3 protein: CASSPSGQGAKTQYF. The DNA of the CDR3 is TGTGCCAGCTCACCATCGGGACAGGGGGCGAAGACCCAGTACTTC.

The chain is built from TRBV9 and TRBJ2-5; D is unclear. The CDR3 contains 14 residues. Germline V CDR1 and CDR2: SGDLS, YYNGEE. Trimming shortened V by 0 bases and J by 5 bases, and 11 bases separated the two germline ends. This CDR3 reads CASSVEVGEETQYF. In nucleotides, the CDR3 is TGTGCCAGCAGCGTAGAAGTAGGTGAGGAGACCCAGTACTTC.

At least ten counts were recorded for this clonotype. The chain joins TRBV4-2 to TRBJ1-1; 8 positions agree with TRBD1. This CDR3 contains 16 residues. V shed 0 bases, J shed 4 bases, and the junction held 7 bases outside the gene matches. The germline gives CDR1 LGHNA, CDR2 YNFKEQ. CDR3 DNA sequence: TGTGCCAGCAGCCAAGATGTGGGACAGGCCGTCACTGAAGCTTTCTTT. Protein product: CASSQDVGQAVTEAFF.

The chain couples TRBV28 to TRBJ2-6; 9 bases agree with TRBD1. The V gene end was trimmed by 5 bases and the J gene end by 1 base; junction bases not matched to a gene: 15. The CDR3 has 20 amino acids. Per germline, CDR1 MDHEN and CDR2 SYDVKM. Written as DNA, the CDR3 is TGTGCCAGCAGTCAAATGCTCCTGAGACAGGGGGTTTCTGGGGCCAACGTCCTGACTTTC. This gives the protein CASSQMLLRQGVSGANVLTF.

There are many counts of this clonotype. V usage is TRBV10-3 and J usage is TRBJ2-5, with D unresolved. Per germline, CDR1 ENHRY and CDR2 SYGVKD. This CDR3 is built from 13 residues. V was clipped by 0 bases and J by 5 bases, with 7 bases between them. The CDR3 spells CAISESMTETQYF. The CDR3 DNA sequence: TGTGCCATCAGTGAGTCGATGACGGAGACCCAGTACTTC.

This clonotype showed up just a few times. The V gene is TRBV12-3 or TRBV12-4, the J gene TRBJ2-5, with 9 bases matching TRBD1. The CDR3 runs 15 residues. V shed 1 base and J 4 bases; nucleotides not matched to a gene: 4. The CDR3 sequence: CASSLEGTGPETQYF. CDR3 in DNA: TGTGCCAGCAGTTTAGAAGGGACAGGGCCAGAGACCCAGTACTTC.

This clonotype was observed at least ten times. CDR3 nucleotides: TGTGCCAGCAGCCCGTTAGGCACCGGGGAGCTGTTTTTT. Protein: CASSPLGTGELFF. The rearrangement uses TRBV7-2 and TRBJ2-2; D call uncertain. Germline V gene data show CDR1 as SGHTA and CDR2 as FQGNSA. V was trimmed by 5 bases and J by 4 bases, leaving 8 bases between them. CDR3 length: 13 amino acids.

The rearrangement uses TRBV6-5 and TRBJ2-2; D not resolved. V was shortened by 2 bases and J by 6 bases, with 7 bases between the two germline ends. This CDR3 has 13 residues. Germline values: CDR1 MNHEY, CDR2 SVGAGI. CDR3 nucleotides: TGTGCCAGCAGTTACACCTTGGCCGGGGAGCTGTTTTTT. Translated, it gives CASSYTLAGELFF.

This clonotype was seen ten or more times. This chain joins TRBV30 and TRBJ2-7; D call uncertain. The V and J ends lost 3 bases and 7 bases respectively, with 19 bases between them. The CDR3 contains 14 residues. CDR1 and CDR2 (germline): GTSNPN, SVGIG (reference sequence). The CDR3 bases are TGTGCCTGGAGCCGGCCAGGTTCCGCGAGGGAGCAGTACTTC. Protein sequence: CAWSRPGSAREQYF.

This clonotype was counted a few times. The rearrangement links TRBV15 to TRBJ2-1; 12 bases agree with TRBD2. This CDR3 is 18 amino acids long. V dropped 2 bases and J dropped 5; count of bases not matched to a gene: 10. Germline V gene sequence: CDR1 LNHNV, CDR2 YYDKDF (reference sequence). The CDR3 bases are TGTGCCACCAGCAGAACAACCGGGACTAGCGGGTCCCACAATGAGCAGTTCTTC. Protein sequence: CATSRTTGTSGSHNEQFF.

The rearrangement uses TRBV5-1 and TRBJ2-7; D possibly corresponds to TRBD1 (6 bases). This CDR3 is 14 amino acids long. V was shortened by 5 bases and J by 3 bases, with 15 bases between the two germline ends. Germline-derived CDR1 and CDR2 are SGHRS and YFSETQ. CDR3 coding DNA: TGCGCCAGCAGAGGGGGACGGATGAGCTACGAGCAGTACTTC. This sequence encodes CASRGGRMSYEQYF.

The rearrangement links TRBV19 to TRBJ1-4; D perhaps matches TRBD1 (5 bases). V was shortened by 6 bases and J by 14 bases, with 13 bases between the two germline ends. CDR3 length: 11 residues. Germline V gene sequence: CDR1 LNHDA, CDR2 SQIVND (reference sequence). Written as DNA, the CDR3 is TGTGCCAGTAGCCATTCGGACACCCTGTTTTTT. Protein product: CASSHSDTLFF.

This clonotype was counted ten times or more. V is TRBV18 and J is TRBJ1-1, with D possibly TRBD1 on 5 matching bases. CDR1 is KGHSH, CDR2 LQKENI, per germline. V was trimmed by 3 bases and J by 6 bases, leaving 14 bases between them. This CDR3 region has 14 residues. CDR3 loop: CASSPSRARSEAFF. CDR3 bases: TGTGCCAGCTCACCTAGCAGGGCTCGCTCTGAAGCTTTCTTT. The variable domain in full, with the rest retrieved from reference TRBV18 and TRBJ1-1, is NAGVMQNPRHLVRRRGQEARLRCSPMKGHSHVYWYRQLPEEGLKFMVYLQKENIIDESGMPKERFSAEFPKEGPSILRIQQVVRGDSAAYFCASSPSRARSEAFFGQGTRLTVV.

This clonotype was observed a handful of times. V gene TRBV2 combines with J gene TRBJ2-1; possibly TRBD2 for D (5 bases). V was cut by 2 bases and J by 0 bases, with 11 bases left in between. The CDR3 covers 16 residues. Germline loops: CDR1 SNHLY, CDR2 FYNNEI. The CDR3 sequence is CASSERGTSSYNEQFF. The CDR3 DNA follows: TGTGCCAGCAGTGAACGAGGTACTAGCTCCTACAATGAGCAGTTCTTC.

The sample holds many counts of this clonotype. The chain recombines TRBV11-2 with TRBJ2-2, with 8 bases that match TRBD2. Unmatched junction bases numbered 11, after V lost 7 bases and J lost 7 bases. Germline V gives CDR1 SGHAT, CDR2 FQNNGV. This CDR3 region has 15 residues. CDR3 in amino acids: CASTFGAGVGGELFF. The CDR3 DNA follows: TGTGCCAGCACCTTCGGAGCGGGAGTAGGCGGGGAGCTGTTTTTT.

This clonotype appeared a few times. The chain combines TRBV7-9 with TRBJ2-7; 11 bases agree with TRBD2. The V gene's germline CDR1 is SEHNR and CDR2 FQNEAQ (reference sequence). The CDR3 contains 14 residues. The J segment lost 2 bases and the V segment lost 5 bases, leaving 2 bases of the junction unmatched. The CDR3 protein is CASSVGLAAYEQYF. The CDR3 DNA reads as TGTGCCAGCAGCGTGGGACTAGCGGCCTACGAGCAGTACTTC.

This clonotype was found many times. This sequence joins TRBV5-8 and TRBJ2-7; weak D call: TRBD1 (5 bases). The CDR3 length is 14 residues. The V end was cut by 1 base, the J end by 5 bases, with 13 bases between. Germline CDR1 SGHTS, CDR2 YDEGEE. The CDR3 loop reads CASSLIGDLDEQYF. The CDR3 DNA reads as TGTGCCAGCAGCTTGATAGGGGATCTCGACGAGCAGTACTTC. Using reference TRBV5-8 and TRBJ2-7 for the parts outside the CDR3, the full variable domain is EAGVTQSPTHLIKTRGQQATLRCSPISGHTSVYWYQQALGLGLQFLLWYDEGEERNRGNFPPRFSGRQFPNYSSELNVNALELEDSALYLCASSLIGDLDEQYFGPGTRLTVT.

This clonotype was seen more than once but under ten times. CDR3 loop: CASSLLTEGSETQYF. The CDR3 DNA sequence: TGTGCCAGCAGCCTCTTGACAGAGGGATCAGAGACCCAGTACTTC. The chain is built from TRBV6-1 and TRBJ2-5; TRBD1 or TRBD2 may be the D gene (5 bases each). Trimming cost V 6 bases and J 4 bases, with 18 bases left between them. CDR1 and CDR2 from the germline V gene are MNHNS and SASEGT. The CDR3 runs 15 residues.

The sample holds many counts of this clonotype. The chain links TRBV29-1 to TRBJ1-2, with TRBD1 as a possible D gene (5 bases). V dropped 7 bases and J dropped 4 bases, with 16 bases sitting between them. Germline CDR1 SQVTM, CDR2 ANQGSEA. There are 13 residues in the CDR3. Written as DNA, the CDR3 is TGCAGCGACTCTATGGGGCCGATCTATGGCTACACCTTC. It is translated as CSDSMGPIYGYTF.

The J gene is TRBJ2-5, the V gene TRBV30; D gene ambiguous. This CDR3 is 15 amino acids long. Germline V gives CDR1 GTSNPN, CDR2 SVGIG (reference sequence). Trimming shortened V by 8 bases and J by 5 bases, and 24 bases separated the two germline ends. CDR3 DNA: TGTGCCGGGCGCCGACCGGACGGGCCGACGGAGACCCAGTACTTC. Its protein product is CAGRRPDGPTETQYF. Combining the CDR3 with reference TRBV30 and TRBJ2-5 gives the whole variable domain SQTIHQWPATLVQPVGSPLSLECTVEGTSNPNLYWYRQAAGRGLQLLFYSVGIGQISSEVPQNLSASRPQDRQFILSSKKLLLSDSGFYLCAGRRPDGPTETQYFGPGTRLLVL.

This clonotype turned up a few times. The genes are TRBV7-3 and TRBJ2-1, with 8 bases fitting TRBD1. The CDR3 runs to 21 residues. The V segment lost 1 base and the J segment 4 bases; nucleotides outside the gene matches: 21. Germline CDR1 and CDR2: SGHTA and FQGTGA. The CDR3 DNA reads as TGTGCCAGCAGCTTAATGTCTGCCCCCACCATGGGACAGGCACGATACAATGAGCAGTTCTTC. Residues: CASSLMSAPTMGQARYNEQFF. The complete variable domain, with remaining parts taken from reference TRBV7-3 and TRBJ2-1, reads GAGVSQTPSNKVTEKGKYVELRCDPISGHTALYWYRQSLGQGPEFLIYFQGTGAADDSGLPNDRFFAVRPEGSVSTLKIQRTERGDSAVYLCASSLMSAPTMGQARYNEQFFGPGTRLTVL.

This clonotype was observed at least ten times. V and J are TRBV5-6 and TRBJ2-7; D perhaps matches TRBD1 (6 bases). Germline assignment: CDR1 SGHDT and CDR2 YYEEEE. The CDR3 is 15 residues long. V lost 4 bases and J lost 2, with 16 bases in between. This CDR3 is CASSRRTVAPYEQYF. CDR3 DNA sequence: TGTGCCAGCAGCCGGCGGACAGTTGCCCCCTACGAGCAGTACTTC.

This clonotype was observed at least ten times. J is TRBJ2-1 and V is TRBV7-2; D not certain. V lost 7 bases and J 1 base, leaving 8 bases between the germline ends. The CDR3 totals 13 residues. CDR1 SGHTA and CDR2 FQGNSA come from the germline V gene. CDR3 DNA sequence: TGTGCCAGCAAGGCTAGTTCCTACAATGAGCAGTTCTTC. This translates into CASKASSYNEQFF.

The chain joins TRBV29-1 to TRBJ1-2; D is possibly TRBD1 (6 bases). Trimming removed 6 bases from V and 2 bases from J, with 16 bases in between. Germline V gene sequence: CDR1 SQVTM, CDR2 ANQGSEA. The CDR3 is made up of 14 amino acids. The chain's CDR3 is CSVPQGQRNYGYTF. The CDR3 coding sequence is TGCAGCGTCCCTCAGGGGCAACGAAACTATGGCTACACCTTC.